This TCR beta chain was identified during a study of T cell repertoires in cytomegalovirus infection. Study-level points and caveats: Cumulative frequency (of public TCR beta family members) identified carriers of CMV plus the relevant HLA.

From the reads, TCRdb called clonotypes with MiXCR, one entry per CDR3 protein. The sample records fewer than 300,000 distinct CDR3 sequences, roughly 24% being singletons. The table lists this clonotype with a few counts. Its antigen is still unknown. The sequence was collected from a human donor in good health (CMV status not recorded). Some clones in this sample may be carry-over from other donors' samples. The source material was PBMCs.

CDR3 sequence: CSVVAGARYEQYF. As DNA, the CDR3 is TGCAGCGTCGTAGCGGGAGCCCGCTACGAGCAGTACTTC. V and J are TRBV29-1 and TRBJ2-7; TRBD2 agrees at 9 bases. The CDR3 runs to 13 residues. V lost 6 bases and J lost 3; bases outside the gene matches: 6. Germline CDR1 and CDR2: SQVTM and ANQGSEA.